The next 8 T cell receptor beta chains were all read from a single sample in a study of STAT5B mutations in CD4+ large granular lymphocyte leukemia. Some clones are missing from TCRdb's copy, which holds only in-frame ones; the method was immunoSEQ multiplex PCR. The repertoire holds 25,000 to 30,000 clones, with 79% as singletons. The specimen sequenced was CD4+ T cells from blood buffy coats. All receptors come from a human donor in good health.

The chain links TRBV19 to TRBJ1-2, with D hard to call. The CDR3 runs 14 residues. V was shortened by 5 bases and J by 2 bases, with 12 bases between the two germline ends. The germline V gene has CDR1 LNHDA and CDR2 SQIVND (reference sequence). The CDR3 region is CASSLPSRNYGYTF. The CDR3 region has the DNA TGTGCCAGTAGTCTTCCGAGCCGCAACTATGGCTACACCTTC. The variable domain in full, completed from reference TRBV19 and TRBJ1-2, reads DGGITQSPKYLFRKEGQNVTLSCEQNLNHDAMYWYRQDPGQGLRLIYYSQIVNDFQKGDIAEGYSVSREKKESFPLTVTSAQKNPTAFYLCASSLPSRNYGYTFGSGTRLTVV.

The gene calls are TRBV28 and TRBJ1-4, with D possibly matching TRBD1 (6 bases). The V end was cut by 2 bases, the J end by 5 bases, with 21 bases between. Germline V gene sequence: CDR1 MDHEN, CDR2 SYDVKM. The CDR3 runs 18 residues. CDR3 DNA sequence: TGTGCCAGCAGTTTAGTCCATTATACGCTTAGGGGGAATGAAAAACTGTTTTTT. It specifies CASSLVHYTLRGNEKLFF.

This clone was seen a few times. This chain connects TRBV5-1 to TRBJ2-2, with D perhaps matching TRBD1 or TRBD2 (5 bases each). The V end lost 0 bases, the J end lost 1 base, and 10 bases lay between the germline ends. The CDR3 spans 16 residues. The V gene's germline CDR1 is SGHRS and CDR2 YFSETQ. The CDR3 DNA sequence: TGCGCCAGCAGCTTGGCGGGGACGATGAACACCGGGGAGCTGTTTTTT. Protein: CASSLAGTMNTGELFF. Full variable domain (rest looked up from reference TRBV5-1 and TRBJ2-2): KAGVTQTPRYLIKTRGQQVTLSCSPISGHRSVSWYQQTPGQGLQFLFEYFSETQRNKGNFPGRFSGRQFSNSRSEMNVSTLELGDSALYLCASSLAGTMNTGELFFGEGSRLTVL.

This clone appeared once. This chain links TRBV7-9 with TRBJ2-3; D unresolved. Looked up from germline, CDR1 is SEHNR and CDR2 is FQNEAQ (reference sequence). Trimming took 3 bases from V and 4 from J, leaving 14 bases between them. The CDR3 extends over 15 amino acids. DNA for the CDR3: TGTGCCAGCAGCTTGAGACTCCTCCCGGCAGATACGCAGTATTTT. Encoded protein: CASSLRLLPADTQYF.

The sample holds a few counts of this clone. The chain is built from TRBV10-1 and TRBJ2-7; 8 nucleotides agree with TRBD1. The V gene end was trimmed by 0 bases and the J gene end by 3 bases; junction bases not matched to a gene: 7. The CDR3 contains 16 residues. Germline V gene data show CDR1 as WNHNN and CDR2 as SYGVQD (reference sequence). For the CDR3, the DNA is TGCGCCAGCAGTGAGTCGGACAGGGAAAAGCGCTACGAGCAGTACGTC. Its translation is CASSESDREKRYEQYV.

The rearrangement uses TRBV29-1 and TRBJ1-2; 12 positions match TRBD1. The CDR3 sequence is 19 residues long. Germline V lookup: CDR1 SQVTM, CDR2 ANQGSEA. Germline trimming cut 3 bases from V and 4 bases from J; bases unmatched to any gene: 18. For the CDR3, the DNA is TGCAGCGTTGATAATATCTCAGGGGGACAGGGGGCGAGTGGCTATGGCTACACCTTC. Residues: CSVDNISGGQGASGYGYTF. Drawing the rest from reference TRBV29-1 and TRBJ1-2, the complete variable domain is SAVISQKPSRDICQRGTSLTIQCQVDSQVTMMFWYRQQPGQSLTLIATANQGSEATYESGFVIDKFPISRPNLTFSTLTVSNMSPEDSSIYLCSVDNISGGQGASGYGYTFGSGTRLTVV.

The CDR3 spells CSVGTGGTDTQYF. CDR3 DNA sequence: TGCAGCGTGGGGACAGGGGGGACAGATACGCAGTATTTT. The chain links TRBV29-1 to TRBJ2-3; 11 nucleotides line up with TRBD1. Trimming at V came to 6 bases and at J to 3 bases, leaving 2 bases not matched to a gene. There are 13 residues in the CDR3. Per germline, CDR1 SQVTM and CDR2 ANQGSEA.

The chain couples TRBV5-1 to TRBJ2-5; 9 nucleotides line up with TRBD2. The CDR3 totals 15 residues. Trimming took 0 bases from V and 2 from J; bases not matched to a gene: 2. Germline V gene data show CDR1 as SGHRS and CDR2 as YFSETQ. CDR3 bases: TGCGCCAGCAGCTTGGGTAGCGGGGGACAAGAGACCCAGTACTTC. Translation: CASSLGSGGQETQYF.